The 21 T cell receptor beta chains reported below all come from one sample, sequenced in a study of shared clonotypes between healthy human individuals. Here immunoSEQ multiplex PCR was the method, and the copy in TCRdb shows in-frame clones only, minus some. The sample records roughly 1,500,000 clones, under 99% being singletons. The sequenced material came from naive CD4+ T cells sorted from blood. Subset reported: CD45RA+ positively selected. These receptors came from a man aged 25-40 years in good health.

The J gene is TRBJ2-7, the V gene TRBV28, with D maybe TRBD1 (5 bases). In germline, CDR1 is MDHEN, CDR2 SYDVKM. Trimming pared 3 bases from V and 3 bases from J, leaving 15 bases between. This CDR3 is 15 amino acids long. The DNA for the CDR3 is TGTGCCAGCAGTTTTGCCTGGAAGGGGCACTACGAGCAGTACTTC. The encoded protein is CASSFAWKGHYEQYF.

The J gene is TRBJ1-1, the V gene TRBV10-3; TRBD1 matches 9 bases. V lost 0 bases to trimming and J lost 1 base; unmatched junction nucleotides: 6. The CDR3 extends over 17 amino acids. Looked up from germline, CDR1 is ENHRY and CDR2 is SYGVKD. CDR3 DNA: TGTGCCATCAGTGAGTCCCCCGGGACAGGGAGGAACACTGAAGCTTTCTTT. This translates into CAISESPGTGRNTEAFF.

CDR3 loop: CASSSLFGRVNEQFF. The CDR3 DNA reads as TGTGCCAGCAGTTCTCTCTTCGGGCGGGTCAATGAGCAGTTCTTC. The chain employs TRBV27 and TRBJ2-1; D is perhaps TRBD2 (5 bases). Trimming cost V 4 bases and J 6 bases, with 16 bases left between them. The CDR3 is 15 amino acids. Germline V CDR1 and CDR2: MNHEY, SMNVEV (reference sequence).

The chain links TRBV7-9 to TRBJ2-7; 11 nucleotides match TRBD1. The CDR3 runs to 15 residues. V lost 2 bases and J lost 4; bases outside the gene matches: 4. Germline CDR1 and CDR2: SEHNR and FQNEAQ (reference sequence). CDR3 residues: CASSLSGTGGYEQYF. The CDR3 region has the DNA TGTGCCAGCAGCTTAAGTGGGACAGGGGGGTACGAGCAGTACTTC.

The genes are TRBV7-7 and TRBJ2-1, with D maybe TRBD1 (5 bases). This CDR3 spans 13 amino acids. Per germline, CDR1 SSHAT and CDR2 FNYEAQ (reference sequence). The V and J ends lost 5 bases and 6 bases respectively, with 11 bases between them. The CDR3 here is CASSLDRSNEQFF. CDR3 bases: TGTGCCAGCAGCCTCGACAGAAGCAATGAGCAGTTCTTC.

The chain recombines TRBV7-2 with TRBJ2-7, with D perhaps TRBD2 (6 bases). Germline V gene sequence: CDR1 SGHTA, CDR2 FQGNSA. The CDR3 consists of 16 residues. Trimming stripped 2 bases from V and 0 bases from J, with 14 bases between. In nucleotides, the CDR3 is TGTGCCAGCAGCTTAAAGGTTGCTAGCGCCTCCTACGAGCAGTACTTC. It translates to CASSLKVASASYEQYF.

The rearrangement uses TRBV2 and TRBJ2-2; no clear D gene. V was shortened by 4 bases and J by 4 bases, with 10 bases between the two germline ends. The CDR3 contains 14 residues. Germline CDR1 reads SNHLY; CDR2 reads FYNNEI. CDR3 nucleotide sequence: TGTGCCAGCAGTGTCCGCGACCGCACCGGGGAGCTGTTTTTT. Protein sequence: CASSVRDRTGELFF.

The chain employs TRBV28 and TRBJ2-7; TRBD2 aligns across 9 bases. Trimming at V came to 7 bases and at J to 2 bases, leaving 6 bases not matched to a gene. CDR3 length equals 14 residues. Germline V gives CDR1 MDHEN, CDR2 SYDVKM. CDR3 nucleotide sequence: TGTGCCAGCATGACCGGGACTAGCCCCTACGAGCAGTACTTC. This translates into CASMTGTSPYEQYF.

CDR3 nucleotide sequence: TGTGCCTGGAGAGTCGGGCCGGGACAGGGAAACAATGAGCAGTTCTTC. Amino acid sequence: CAWRVGPGQGNNEQFF. The chain has TRBV30 and TRBJ2-1, with 9 bases matching TRBD1. There are 16 residues in the CDR3. V lost 3 bases and J lost 5; bases outside the gene matches: 11. Germline assignment: CDR1 GTSNPN and CDR2 SVGIG (reference sequence).

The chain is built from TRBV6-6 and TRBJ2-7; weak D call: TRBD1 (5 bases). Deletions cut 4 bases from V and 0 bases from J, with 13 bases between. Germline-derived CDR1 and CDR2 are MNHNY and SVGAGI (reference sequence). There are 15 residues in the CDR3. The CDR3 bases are TGTGCCAGCAGTTCTGGGGCCCAGAGCTCCTACGAGCAGTACTTC. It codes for CASSSGAQSSYEQYF.

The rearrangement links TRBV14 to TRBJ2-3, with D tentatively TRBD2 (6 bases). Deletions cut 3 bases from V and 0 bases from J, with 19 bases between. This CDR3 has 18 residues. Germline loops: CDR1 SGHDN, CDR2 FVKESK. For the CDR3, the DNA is TGTGCCAGCAGCCAGGGGAGCGGGTCCCCCCATAGCACAGATACGCAGTATTTT. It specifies CASSQGSGSPHSTDTQYF.

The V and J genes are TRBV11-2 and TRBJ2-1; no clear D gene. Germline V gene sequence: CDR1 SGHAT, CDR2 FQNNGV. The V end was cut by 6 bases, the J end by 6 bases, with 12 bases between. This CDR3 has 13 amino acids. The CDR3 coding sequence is TGTGCCAGCAGTGCTGTAGTAGGCAATGAGCAGTTCTTC. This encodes CASSAVVGNEQFF. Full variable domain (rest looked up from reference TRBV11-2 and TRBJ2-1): EAGVAQSPRYKIIEKRQSVAFWCNPISGHATLYWYQQILGQGPKLLIQFQNNGVVDDSQLPKDRFSAERLKGVDSTLKIQPAKLEDSAVYLCASSAVVGNEQFFGPGTRLTVL.

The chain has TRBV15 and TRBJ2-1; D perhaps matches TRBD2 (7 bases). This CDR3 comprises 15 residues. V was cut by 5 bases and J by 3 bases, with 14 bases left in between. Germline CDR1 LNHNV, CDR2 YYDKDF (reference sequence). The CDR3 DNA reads TGTGCCACCAGCTCATGGGAGGGGGACTACAATGAGCAGTTCTTC. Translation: CATSSWEGDYNEQFF. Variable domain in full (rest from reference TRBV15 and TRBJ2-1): DAMVIQNPRYQVTQFGKPVTLSCSQTLNHNVMYWYQQKSSQAPKLLFHYYDKDFNNEADTPDNFQSRRPNTSFCFLDIRSPGLGDTAMYLCATSSWEGDYNEQFFGPGTRLTVL.

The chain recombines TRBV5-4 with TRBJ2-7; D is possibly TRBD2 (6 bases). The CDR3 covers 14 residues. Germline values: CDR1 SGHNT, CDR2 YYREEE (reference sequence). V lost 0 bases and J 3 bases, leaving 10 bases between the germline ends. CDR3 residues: CASSLAGEYYEQYF. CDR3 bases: TGTGCCAGCAGCTTGGCGGGAGAATACTACGAGCAGTACTTC. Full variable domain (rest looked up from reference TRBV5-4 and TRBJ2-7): ETGVTQSPTHLIKTRGQQVTLRCSSQSGHNTVSWYQQALGQGPQFIFQYYREEENGRGNFPPRFSGLQFPNYSSELNVNALELDDSALYLCASSLAGEYYEQYFGPGTRLTVT.

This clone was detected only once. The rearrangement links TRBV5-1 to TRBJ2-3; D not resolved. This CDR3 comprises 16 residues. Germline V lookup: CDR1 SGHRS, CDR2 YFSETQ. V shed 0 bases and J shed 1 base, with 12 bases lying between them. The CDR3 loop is CASSLGPNPGTDTQYF. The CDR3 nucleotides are TGCGCCAGCAGCTTGGGTCCGAACCCGGGCACAGATACGCAGTATTTT.

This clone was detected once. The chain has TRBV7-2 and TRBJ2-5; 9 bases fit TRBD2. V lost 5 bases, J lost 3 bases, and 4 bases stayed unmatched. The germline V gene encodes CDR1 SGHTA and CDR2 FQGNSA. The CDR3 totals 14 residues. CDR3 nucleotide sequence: TGTGCCAGCAGCCCCGGGACTAGCAAAGAGACCCAGTACTTC. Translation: CASSPGTSKETQYF.

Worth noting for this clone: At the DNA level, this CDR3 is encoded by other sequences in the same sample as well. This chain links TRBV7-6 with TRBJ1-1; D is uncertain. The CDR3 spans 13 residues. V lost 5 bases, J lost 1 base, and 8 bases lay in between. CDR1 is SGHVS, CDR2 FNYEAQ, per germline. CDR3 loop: CASSPRENTEAFF. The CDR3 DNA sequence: TGTGCCAGCAGCCCTCGGGAGAACACTGAAGCTTTCTTT.

As DNA, the CDR3 is TGTGCCAGCAGCCAAGAAGGGACGGGCCACACAGATACGCAGTATTTT. Translating it yields CASSQEGTGHTDTQYF. The rearrangement uses TRBV4-2 and TRBJ2-3; TRBD1 or TRBD2 may be the D gene (5 bases each). The CDR3 is made up of 16 amino acids. The ends were cut back, 0 bases at V and 2 bases at J, with 12 bases in the middle. The germline V gene has CDR1 LGHNA and CDR2 YNFKEQ.

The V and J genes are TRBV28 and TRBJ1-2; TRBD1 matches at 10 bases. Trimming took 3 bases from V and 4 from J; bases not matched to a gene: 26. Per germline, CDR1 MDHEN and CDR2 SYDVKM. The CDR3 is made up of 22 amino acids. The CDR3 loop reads CASSLSSGGARNRDRGTYGYTF. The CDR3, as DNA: TGTGCCAGCAGTTTGTCTTCCGGCGGCGCTAGAAACCGGGACAGGGGAACCTATGGCTACACCTTC.

CDR3 amino acids: CASSHRGSGANVLTF. The CDR3 nucleotides read TGTGCCAGCAGCCACCGGGGGTCTGGGGCCAACGTCCTGACTTTC. The chain joins TRBV11-3 to TRBJ2-6; possibly TRBD2 for D (6 bases). Germline-derived CDR1 and CDR2 are SGHNT and YENEEA. With 5 bases removed from V and 1 base from J, the gap between germline ends came to 9 bases. This CDR3 has 15 residues. Based on the CDR3 plus reference TRBV11-3 and TRBJ2-6, the full variable domain is EAGVVQSPRYKIIEKKQPVAFWCNPISGHNTLYWYLQNLGQGPELLIRYENEEAVDDSQLPKDRFSAERLKGVDSTLKIQPAELGDSAVYLCASSHRGSGANVLTFGAGSRLTVL.

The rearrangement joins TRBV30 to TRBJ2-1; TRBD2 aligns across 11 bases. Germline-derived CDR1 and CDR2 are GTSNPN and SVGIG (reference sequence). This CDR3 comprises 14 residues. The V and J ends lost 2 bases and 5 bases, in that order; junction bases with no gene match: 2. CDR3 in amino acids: CAWSPGLADNEQFF. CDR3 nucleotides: TGTGCCTGGAGTCCGGGACTAGCGGACAATGAGCAGTTCTTC.